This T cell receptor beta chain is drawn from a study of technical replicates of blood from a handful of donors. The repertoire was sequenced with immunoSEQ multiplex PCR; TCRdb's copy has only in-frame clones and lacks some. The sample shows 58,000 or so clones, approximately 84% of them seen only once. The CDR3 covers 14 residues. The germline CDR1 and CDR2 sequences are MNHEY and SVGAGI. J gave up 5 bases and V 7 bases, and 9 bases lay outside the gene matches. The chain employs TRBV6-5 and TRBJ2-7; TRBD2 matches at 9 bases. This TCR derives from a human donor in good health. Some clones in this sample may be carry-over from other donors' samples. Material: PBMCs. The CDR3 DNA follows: TGTGCCAGCAATGGCGGGGGGGCCCAGAACGAGCAGTACTTC. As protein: CASNGGGAQNEQYF.